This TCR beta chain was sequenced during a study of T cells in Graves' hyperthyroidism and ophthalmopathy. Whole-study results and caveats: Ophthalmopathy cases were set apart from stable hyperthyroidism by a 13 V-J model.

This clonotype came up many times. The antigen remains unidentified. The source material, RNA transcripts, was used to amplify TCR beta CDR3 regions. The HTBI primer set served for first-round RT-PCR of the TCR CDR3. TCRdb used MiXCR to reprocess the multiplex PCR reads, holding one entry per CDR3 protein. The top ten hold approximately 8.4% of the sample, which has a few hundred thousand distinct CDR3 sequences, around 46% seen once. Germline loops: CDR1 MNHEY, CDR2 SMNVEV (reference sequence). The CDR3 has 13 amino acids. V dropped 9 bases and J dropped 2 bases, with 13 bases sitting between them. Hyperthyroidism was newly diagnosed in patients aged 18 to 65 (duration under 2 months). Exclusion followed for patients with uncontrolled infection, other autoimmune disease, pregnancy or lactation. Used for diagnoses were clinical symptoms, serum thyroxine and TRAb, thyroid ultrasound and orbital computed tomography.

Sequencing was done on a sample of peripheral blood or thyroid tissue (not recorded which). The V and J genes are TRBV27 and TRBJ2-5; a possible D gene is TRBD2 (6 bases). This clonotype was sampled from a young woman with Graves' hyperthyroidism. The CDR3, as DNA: TGTGCCAGTCTAGCGAGAGGGCAAGAGACCCAGTACTTC. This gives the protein CASLARGQETQYF.